This T cell receptor (beta chain) was recorded in a study of blood T cell repertoires in COVID-19. The overall study: Samples taken during acute and convalescent COVID-19 were collected in the United States, Italy and Spain. T cells, B-cell-depleted T cells, or PBMCs provided the cDNA or gDNA that served as material.

Trimming cost V 3 bases and J 3 bases; bases outside gene matches: 4. Per the germline V gene, CDR1 is SGHTA and CDR2 is FQGNSA. CDR3 size: 14 residues. Per the original methods: Amplification from reference gene primers served as the basis for estimated nucleated cell counts. Profiled with immunoSEQ multiplex PCR; TCRdb holds only in-frame clones, not every one. That table supplies the V and J calls and clone size; D and trimming were determined from the DNA. Of about 160,000 clones listed, approximately 92% are singletons. The source of this sequence is a woman between 50 and 59 years old with acute or convalescent COVID-19. This chain links TRBV7-2 with TRBJ2-7; TRBD1 agrees at 8 bases. Sequenced input: peripheral blood. The CDR3 DNA is TGTGCCAGCAGCTTTGACAGGGGAGGCTACGAGCAGTACTTC. Translation gives CASSFDRGGYEQYF.